This TCR beta chain was obtained from a study of blood T cell repertoires in COVID-19. Study-level information: Samples of COVID-19 (acute and convalescent) were obtained from the United States, Italy and Spain. PBMCs, B-cell-depleted T cells, or T cells provided the cDNA or gDNA that made up the material.

The V gene's germline CDR1 is SGHRS and CDR2 YFSETQ. The length of the CDR3 is 15 residues. V shed 4 bases and J 1 base; nucleotides not matched to a gene: 6. This clone came up a few times. Measured with immunoSEQ multiplex PCR; TCRdb has only the in-frame clones, and not every one. The sample yields under 250,000 clones, around 80% seen once. This clonotype was obtained from a woman between 40 and 55 years old with acute or convalescent COVID-19. The sample consisted of peripheral blood. The chain couples TRBV5-1 to TRBJ1-1; 8 positions match TRBD1. The CDR3 protein is CASSRAGTGNTEAFF. The CDR3 region has the DNA TGCGCCAGCAGCCGGGCCGGGACAGGGAACACTGAAGCTTTCTTT.